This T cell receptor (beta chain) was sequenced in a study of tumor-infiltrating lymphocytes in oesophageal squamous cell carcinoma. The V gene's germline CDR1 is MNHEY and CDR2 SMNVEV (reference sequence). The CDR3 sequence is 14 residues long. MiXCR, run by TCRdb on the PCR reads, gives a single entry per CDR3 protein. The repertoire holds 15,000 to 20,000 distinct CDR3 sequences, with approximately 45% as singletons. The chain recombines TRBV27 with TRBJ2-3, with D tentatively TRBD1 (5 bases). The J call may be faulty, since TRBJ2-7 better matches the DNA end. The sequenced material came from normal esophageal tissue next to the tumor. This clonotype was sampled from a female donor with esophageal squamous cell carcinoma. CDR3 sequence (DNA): TGTGCCAGCAGCCTGCCTGGGGCAGCCTACGAGCAGTACTTC. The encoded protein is CASSLPGAAYEQYF.